These 9 T cell receptor beta chains came from one sample sequenced in a study of technical replicates of blood from several donors. Sequenced by immunoSEQ multiplex PCR; TCRdb stores in-frame clones only, minus some. The sample holds more than 70,000 clones, roughly 97% seen once. The specimen was T cells isolated from PBMCs. These receptors came from a human donor in good health.

The table lists this clone with a count of one. This chain links TRBV4-1 with TRBJ2-5; tentative D call: TRBD1 (7 bases). The CDR3 has 16 amino acids. The germline gives CDR1 MGHRA, CDR2 YSYEKL. The V gene lost 0 bases and the J gene lost 3 bases, with 14 bases spanning the gap. This chain's CDR3 is CASSQDWQGGEETQYF. As DNA, the CDR3 is TGCGCCAGCAGCCAAGATTGGCAGGGGGGTGAAGAGACCCAGTACTTC.

This rearrangement joins TRBV5-1 to TRBJ1-1; no firm D call. The CDR3 sequence is 15 residues long. Germline CDR1 and CDR2: SGHRS and YFSETQ. Trimming pared 0 bases from V and 2 bases from J, leaving 11 bases between. The CDR3 DNA sequence: TGCGCCAGCAGCTTGGGACACCCGATAAACACTGAAGCTTTCTTT. Translated, it gives CASSLGHPINTEAFF.

CDR3 amino acids: CASSLDRGELAEAFF. The CDR3 bases are TGTGCCAGCAGCTTGGACAGGGGCGAGTTGGCTGAAGCTTTCTTT. The chain carries TRBV5-8 and TRBJ1-1; 7 bases line up with TRBD1. Germline CDR1 SGHTS, CDR2 YDEGEE. The CDR3 is made up of 15 amino acids. Trimming took 0 bases from V and 6 from J; bases not matched to a gene: 8. Using reference TRBV5-8 and TRBJ1-1 for the parts outside the CDR3, the full variable domain is EAGVTQSPTHLIKTRGQQATLRCSPISGHTSVYWYQQALGLGLQFLLWYDEGEERNRGNFPPRFSGRQFPNYSSELNVNALELEDSALYLCASSLDRGELAEAFFGQGTRLTVV.

V is TRBV4-1 and J is TRBJ2-1; 10 nucleotides agree with TRBD2. The CDR3 consists of 21 residues. V trimming: 1 base; J trimming: 7 bases; junction bases outside the gene matches: 22. CDR1 and CDR2 (germline): MGHRA, YSYEKL. The CDR3 sequence is CASSQVGPTSGEHQITNEQFF. The CDR3 DNA follows: TGCGCCAGCAGCCAAGTGGGCCCAACTAGCGGGGAACACCAAATCACAAATGAGCAGTTCTTC.

The table lists this clone with a count of one. The J gene is TRBJ1-2, the V gene TRBV5-6, with D unclear. The CDR3 has 12 residues. CDR1 and CDR2 (germline): SGHDT, YYEEEE. With 4 bases removed from V and 5 bases from J, the gap between germline ends came to 9 bases. In DNA form, the CDR3 reads TGTGCCAGCAGCGAGGGCCATTATGGCTACACCTTC. Its translation is CASSEGHYGYTF.

The chain employs TRBV4-2 and TRBJ2-2, with 14 nucleotides matching TRBD2. The CDR3 totals 21 residues. The germline CDR1 and CDR2 sequences are LGHNA and YNFKEQ. V was clipped by 0 bases and J by 3 bases; unmatched bases: 12. CDR3 sequence reads: CASSQDKGTSGSLVYTGELFF. CDR3 nucleotides: TGTGCCAGCAGCCAAGATAAGGGGACTAGCGGGAGCCTGGTGTACACCGGGGAGCTGTTTTTT.

The rearrangement uses TRBV28 and TRBJ2-1; D might be TRBD1 (5 bases). V shed 1 base and J shed 5 bases, with 9 bases lying between them. Germline V gene lookup returns CDR1 MDHEN and CDR2 SYDVKM. This CDR3 is 14 amino acids long. CDR3 loop: CASSLLRQHNEQFF. The CDR3 coding sequence is TGTGCCAGCAGTTTATTGAGACAGCACAATGAGCAGTTCTTC.

The gene calls are TRBV9 and TRBJ1-2; 9 nucleotides align to TRBD1. The junction had 11 bases not matched to a gene; V was cut back by 3 bases and J by 5 bases. The CDR3 has 16 residues. The germline gives CDR1 SGDLS, CDR2 YYNGEE. CDR3 sequence reads: CASSASDRGGEYGYTF. CDR3 bases: TGTGCCAGCAGCGCGTCGGACAGGGGAGGCGAGTATGGCTACACCTTC.

As for this clone: Mismatch with germline at one junction end may stem from a read error. The J gene is TRBJ2-3, the V gene TRBV5-4; TRBD2 aligns across 12 bases. The germline V gene has CDR1 SGHNT and CDR2 YYREEE (reference sequence). This CDR3 has 15 residues. CDR3 sequence: CASSSLAGGPGGAHF. The CDR3 bases are TGTGCCAGCAGCTCCCTAGCGGGAGGGCCGGGCGGAGCGCATTTT. The variable domain in full, completed from reference TRBV5-4 and TRBJ2-3, reads ETGVTQSPTHLIKTRGQQVTLRCSSQSGHNTVSWYQQALGQGPQFIFQYYREEENGRGNFPPRFSGLQFPNYSSELNVNALELDDSALYLCASSSLAGGPGGAHFGPGTRLTVL.